This entry lists 7 T cell receptor beta chains sequenced from one sample in a study of cytomegalovirus exposure and HLA in healthy donors. The primer mix had 60 Vbeta and 13 Jbeta primers. The data were produced by immunoSEQ multiplex PCR, yet TCRdb's version contains in-frame clones alone and is incomplete. There are approximately 88,000 clones in the sample; approximately 76% occur only once, and 4% to 5.5% lies in the top ten. Sequencing used PBMCs. All receptors derive from a man aged 25-45 years in good health and CMV-seropositive.

This sequence joins TRBV5-1 and TRBJ2-1; D might be TRBD2 (7 bases). Germline V gene data show CDR1 as SGHRS and CDR2 as YFSETQ. The CDR3 length is 16 residues. The V end lost 0 bases, the J end lost 6 bases, and 16 bases lay between the germline ends. The DNA for the CDR3 is TGCGCCAGCAGCTTGGGATTAGGGGGGGAGGTCAATGAGCAGTTCTTC. This sequence encodes CASSLGLGGEVNEQFF. Filled out from reference TRBV5-1 and TRBJ2-1, the complete variable domain reads KAGVTQTPRYLIKTRGQQVTLSCSPISGHRSVSWYQQTPGQGLQFLFEYFSETQRNKGNFPGRFSGRQFSNSRSEMNVSTLELGDSALYLCASSLGLGGEVNEQFFGPGTRLTVL.

The rearrangement joins TRBV10-3 to TRBJ1-1; D remains unclear. The CDR3 totals 13 residues. V was trimmed by 9 bases and J by 0 bases, leaving 11 bases between them. CDR1 and CDR2 (germline): ENHRY, SYGVKD. The CDR3 DNA is TGTGCCATTCATCAGACATTGAACACTGAAGCTTTCTTT. This sequence encodes CAIHQTLNTEAFF.

This clone has a single count. The chain joins TRBV27 to TRBJ2-4; 8 bases fit TRBD1. Per germline, CDR1 MNHEY and CDR2 SMNVEV (reference sequence). J gave up 2 bases and V 0 bases, and 3 bases lay outside the gene matches. The CDR3 consists of 16 residues. Written as DNA, the CDR3 is TGTGCCAGCAGTTTATCCCGACAGGGGACCAAAAACATTCAGTACTTC. This gives the protein CASSLSRQGTKNIQYF.

This clone occurred a few times. CDR3 coding DNA: TGTGCCAGCGCGACTAGGGGAGGGCTCACTGAAGCTTTCTTT. As protein: CASATRGGLTEAFF. The gene calls are TRBV19 and TRBJ1-1; D may be TRBD1 (5 bases). The CDR3 covers 14 residues. The V end was cut by 9 bases, the J end by 4 bases, with 18 bases between. The germline V gene has CDR1 LNHDA and CDR2 SQIVND (reference sequence).

The genes are TRBV6-5 and TRBJ2-2; 8 positions agree with TRBD1. The germline gives CDR1 MNHEY, CDR2 SVGAGI. The junction had 4 bases not matched to a gene; V was cut back by 2 bases and J by 5 bases. This CDR3 is built from 15 residues. As DNA, the CDR3 is TGTGCCAGCAGTTACCAGGGGGCAGTTACCGGGGAGCTGTTTTTT. Amino acid sequence: CASSYQGAVTGELFF.

This clone was counted only a few times. This rearrangement joins TRBV25-1 to TRBJ1-6, with D possibly TRBD1 on 6 matching bases. V lost 4 bases and J 10 bases, leaving 11 bases between the germline ends. Germline CDR1 MGHDK, CDR2 SYGVNS. The CDR3 sequence is 13 residues long. This chain's CDR3 is CASSVGGESPLHF. The CDR3 DNA is TGTGCCAGCAGTGTTGGGGGCGAGTCACCCCTCCACTTT.

The chain combines TRBV5-6 with TRBJ2-7, with 10 bases lining up with TRBD1. This CDR3 is 13 amino acids long. CDR1 and CDR2 (germline): SGHDT, YYEEEE. This CDR3 reads CASSLAGTGASSV. The CDR3 DNA follows: TGTGCCAGCAGCTTGGCGGGGACAGGGGCTTCCTCCGTC.